The TCR beta chain described here comes from a study of T cell changes during pregnancy in multiple sclerosis. The ends lost 1 base at V and 8 bases at J; junction bases unmatched: 17. Germline assignment: CDR1 SGHTA and CDR2 FQGNSA. The CDR3 has 18 residues. Clones were read by immunoSEQ multiplex PCR, and TCRdb kept only the in-frame ones, dropping some. The sample holds tens of thousands of clones, over 90% seen once. Sequences were derived from peripheral blood, sampled in the first trimester of pregnancy. This TCR derives from a female donor with multiple sclerosis, enrolled in a pregnancy study. The chain combines TRBV7-2 with TRBJ1-2, with 9 nucleotides matching TRBD1. The CDR3 region is CASSLGPPRPGTGHGYTF. CDR3 DNA: TGTGCCAGCAGCTTAGGTCCTCCCCGTCCCGGGACAGGGCACGGCTACACCTTC.